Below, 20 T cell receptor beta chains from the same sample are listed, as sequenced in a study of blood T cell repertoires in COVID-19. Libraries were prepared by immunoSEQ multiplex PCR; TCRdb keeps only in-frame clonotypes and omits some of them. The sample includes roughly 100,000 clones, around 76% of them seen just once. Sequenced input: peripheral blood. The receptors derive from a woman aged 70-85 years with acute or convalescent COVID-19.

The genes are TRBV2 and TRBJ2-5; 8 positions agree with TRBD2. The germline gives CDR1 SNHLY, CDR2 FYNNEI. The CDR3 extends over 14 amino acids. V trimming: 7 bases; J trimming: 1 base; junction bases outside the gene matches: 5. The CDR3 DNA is TGTGCCAGCAAAGAAAGCGGGGGCCAAGAGACCCAGTACTTC. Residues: CASKESGGQETQYF.

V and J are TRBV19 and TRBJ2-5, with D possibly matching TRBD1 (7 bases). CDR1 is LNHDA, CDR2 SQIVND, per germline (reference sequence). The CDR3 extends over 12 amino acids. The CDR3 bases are TGTGCGGCGGGACAGCAGTGGGAGACCCAGTACTTC. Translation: CAAGQQWETQYF.

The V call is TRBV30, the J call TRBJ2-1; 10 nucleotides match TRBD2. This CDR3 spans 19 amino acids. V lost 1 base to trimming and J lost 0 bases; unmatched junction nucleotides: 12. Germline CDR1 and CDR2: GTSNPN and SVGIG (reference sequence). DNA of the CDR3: TGTGCCTGGAGTGCACGGGGAGCGGGGGGGTCCAGCTCCTACAATGAGCAGTTCTTC. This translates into CAWSARGAGGSSSYNEQFF.

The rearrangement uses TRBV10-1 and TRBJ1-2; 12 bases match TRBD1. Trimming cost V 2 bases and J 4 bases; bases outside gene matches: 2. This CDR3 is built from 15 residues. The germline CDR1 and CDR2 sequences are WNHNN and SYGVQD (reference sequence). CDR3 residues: CASSEGTGGLYGYTF. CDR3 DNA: TGCGCCAGCAGTGAGGGGACAGGGGGCCTCTATGGCTACACCTTC.

As DNA, the CDR3 is TGTGCCAGCAGCCCCCGGACAGGGAAAGACCAGCCCCAGCATTTT. The encoded protein is CASSPRTGKDQPQHF. The chain carries TRBV7-2 and TRBJ1-5; 8 nucleotides line up with TRBD1. Germline V gene lookup returns CDR1 SGHTA and CDR2 FQGNSA. Trimming took 5 bases from V and 7 from J; bases not matched to a gene: 10. The CDR3 is 15 residues long. Filled out from reference TRBV7-2 and TRBJ1-5, the complete variable domain reads GAGVSQSPSNKVTEKGKDVELRCDPISGHTALYWYRQSLGQGLEFLIYFQGNSAPDKSGLPSDRFSAERTGGSVSTLTIQRTQQEDSAVYLCASSPRTGKDQPQHFGDGTRLSIL.

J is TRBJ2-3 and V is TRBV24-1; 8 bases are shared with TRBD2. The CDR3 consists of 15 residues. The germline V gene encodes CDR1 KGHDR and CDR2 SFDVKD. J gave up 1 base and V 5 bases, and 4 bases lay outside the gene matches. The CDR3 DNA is TGTGCCACCAGTGCAGAAGCGGGGGGCACAGATACGCAGTATTTT. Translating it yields CATSAEAGGTDTQYF.

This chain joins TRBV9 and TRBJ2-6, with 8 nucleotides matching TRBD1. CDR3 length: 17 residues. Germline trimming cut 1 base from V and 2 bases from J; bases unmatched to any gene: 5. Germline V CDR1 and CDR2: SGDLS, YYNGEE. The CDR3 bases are TGTGCCAGCAGCGTAACAGGGGGATTAACTGGGGCCAACGTCCTGACTTTC. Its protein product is CASSVTGGLTGANVLTF.

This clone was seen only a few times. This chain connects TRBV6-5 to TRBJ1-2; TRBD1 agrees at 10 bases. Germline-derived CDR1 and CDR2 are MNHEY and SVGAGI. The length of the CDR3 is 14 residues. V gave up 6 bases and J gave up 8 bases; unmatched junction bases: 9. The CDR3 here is CASSPRQGAGGYTF. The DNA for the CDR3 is TGTGCCAGCAGCCCCAGACAGGGGGCTGGGGGCTACACCTTC.

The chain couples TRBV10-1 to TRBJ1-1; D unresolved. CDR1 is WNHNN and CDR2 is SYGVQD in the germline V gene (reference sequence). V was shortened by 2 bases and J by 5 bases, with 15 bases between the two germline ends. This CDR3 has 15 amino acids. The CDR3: CASSENAGSGTEAFF. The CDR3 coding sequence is TGCGCCAGCAGTGAGAACGCCGGGTCCGGGACTGAAGCTTTCTTT.

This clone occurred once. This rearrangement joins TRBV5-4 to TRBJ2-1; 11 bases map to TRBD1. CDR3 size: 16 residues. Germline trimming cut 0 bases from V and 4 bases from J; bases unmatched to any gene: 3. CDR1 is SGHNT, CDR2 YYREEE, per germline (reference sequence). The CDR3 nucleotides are TGTGCCAGCAGCTTGGGAGGACAGGGGGCTTACAATGAGCAGTTCTTC. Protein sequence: CASSLGGQGAYNEQFF.

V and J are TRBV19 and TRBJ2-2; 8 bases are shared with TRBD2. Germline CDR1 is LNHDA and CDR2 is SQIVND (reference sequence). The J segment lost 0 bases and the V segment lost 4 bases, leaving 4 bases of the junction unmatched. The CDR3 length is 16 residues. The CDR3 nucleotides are TGTGCCAGTAGTACCCCGGGGGGGCCGAACACCGGGGAGCTGTTTTTT. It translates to CASSTPGGPNTGELFF.

The chain's CDR3 is CATRGWNTIYF. CDR3 in DNA: TGCGCCACCCGGGGGTGGAACACCATATATTTT. The chain employs TRBV10-2 and TRBJ1-3; weak D call: TRBD1 (5 bases). Germline loops: CDR1 WSHSY, CDR2 SAAADI. The length of the CDR3 is 11 residues. Trimming removed 10 bases at V and 7 bases at J, with 11 bases between.

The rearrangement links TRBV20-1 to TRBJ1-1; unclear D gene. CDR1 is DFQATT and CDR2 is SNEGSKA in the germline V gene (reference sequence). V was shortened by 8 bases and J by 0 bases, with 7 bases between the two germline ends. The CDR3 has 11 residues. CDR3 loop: CSPSLNTEAFF. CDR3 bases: TGCAGTCCGAGTCTGAACACTGAAGCTTTCTTT.

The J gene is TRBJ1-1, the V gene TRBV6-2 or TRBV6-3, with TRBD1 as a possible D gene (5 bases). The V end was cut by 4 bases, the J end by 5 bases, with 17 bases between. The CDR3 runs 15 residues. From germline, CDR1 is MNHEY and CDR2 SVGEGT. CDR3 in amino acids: CASSSQGLKETEAFF. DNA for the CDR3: TGTGCCAGCAGTTCCCAGGGACTAAAGGAGACTGAAGCTTTCTTT.

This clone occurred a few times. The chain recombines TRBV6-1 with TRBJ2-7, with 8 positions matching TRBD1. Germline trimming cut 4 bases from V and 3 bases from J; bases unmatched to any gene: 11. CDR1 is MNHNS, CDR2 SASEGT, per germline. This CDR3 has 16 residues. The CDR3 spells CASSVSDRVGGYEQYF. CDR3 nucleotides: TGTGCCAGCAGTGTCTCGGACAGGGTGGGTGGCTACGAGCAGTACTTC.

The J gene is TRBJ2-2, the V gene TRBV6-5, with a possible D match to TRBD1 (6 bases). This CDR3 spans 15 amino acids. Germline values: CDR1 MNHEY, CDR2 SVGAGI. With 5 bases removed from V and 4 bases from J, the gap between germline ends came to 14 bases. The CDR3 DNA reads TGTGCCAGCAGTCAACTCGGACAGTCCACCGGGGAGCTGTTTTTT. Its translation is CASSQLGQSTGELFF.

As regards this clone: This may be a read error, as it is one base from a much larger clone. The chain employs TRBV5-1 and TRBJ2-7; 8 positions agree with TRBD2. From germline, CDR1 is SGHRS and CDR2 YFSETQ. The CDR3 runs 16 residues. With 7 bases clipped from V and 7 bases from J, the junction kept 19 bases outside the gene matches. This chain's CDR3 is CASLRGRVGRGGEQYF. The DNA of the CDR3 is TGCGCCAGCTTGCGCGGTCGGGTGGGCCGGGGGGGGGAGCAGTACTTC.

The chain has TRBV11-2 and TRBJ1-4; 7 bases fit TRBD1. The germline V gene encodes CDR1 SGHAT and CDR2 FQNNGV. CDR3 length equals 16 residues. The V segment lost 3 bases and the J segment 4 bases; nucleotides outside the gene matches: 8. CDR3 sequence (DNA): TGTGCCAGCAGCTTCTTCGGACAGGCGATTAATGAAAAACTGTTTTTT. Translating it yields CASSFFGQAINEKLFF.

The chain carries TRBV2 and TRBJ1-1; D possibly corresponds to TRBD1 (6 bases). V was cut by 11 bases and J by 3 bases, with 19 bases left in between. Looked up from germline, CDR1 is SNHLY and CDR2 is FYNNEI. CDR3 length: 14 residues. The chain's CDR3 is CARADRFGDTEAFF. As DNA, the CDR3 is TGTGCCCGCGCTGACAGGTTCGGGGACACTGAAGCTTTCTTT.

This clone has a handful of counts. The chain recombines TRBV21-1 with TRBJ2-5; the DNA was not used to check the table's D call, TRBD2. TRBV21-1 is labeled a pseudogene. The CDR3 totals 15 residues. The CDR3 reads CASSKGGSQPETQYF. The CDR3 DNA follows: TGTGCCAGCAGCAAAGGAGGGTCACAGCCAGAGACCCAGTACTTC.